The 31 T cell receptor beta chains below come from one sample, sequenced in a study of cytomegalovirus exposure and HLA in healthy donors. 13 Jbeta primers and 60 Vbeta primers were used for the PCR. Assay: immunoSEQ multiplex PCR; the TCRdb copy retains only in-frame clones and omits some. The repertoire has about 100,000 clones, about 68% of them found once; the top ten carry around 14%. The sequenced sample was PBMCs. These receptors all stem from a male donor in good health and CMV-seropositive.

The chain employs TRBV25-1 and TRBJ2-7, with TRBD1 identical over 9 bases. This CDR3 is 14 amino acids long. Germline trimming cut 4 bases from V and 2 bases from J; bases unmatched to any gene: 3. The germline V gene has CDR1 MGHDK and CDR2 SYGVNS. DNA for the CDR3: TGTGCCAGCAGTGGTGGACAGGGGCCCTACGAGCAGTACTTC. This sequence encodes CASSGGQGPYEQYF.

The chain recombines TRBV7-2 with TRBJ2-7; TRBD2 might be the D (6 bases). V was pared by 1 base and J by 4 bases, with 8 bases between. Germline CDR1 and CDR2: SGHTA and FQGNSA. The CDR3 contains 13 residues. CDR3 sequence: CASSLDAGYEQYF. In DNA form, the CDR3 reads TGTGCCAGCAGCTTAGACGCGGGGTACGAGCAGTACTTC.

J is TRBJ1-1 and V is TRBV4-3; D perhaps matches TRBD1 (6 bases). Germline V gives CDR1 LGHNA, CDR2 YSLEER. The V end was cut by 3 bases, the J end by 0 bases, with 8 bases between. The CDR3 runs 14 residues. The CDR3 DNA reads TGCGCCAGCAGCCAGAGGGGGATGAACACTGAAGCTTTCTTT. Amino acids: CASSQRGMNTEAFF.

This chain connects TRBV5-4 to TRBJ2-5, with D unclear. The J call may not be correct, given that the DNA end is closer to TRBJ2-7. Germline CDR1 reads SGHNT; CDR2 reads YYREEE (reference sequence). This CDR3 contains 14 residues. The CDR3 reads CASSLGARSYEQYF. Written as DNA, the CDR3 is TGTGCCAGCAGCTTGGGGGCAAGATCCTACGAGCAGTACTTC.

In this sample, this clone turned up once. CDR3 DNA: TGTGCCAGCAGCCAAGGGCTGATAGGGGTAAGGGAGACCCAGTACTTC. As protein: CASSQGLIGVRETQYF. The rearrangement links TRBV4-2 to TRBJ2-5; maybe TRBD1 (5 bases). Germline V gives CDR1 LGHNA, CDR2 YNFKEQ. This CDR3 is built from 16 residues. Deletions cut 1 base from V and 5 bases from J, with 17 bases between.

CDR3 sequence reads: CASSRTRGETQYF. The DNA for the CDR3 is TGTGCCAGCAGCCGGACTAGGGGGGAGACCCAGTACTTC. The V call is TRBV27, the J call TRBJ2-5, with D possibly being TRBD2 (7 bases). Germline V gene data show CDR1 as MNHEY and CDR2 as SMNVEV (reference sequence). CDR3 length: 13 amino acids. Trimming pared 6 bases from V and 5 bases from J, leaving 13 bases between.

The count of this clone is one. The gene calls are TRBV30 and TRBJ2-1, with D possibly TRBD1 on 6 matching bases. This CDR3 is built from 13 residues. The V and J ends lost 2 bases and 5 bases respectively, with 10 bases between them. The germline CDR1 and CDR2 sequences are GTSNPN and SVGIG (reference sequence). The CDR3 bases are TGTGCCTGGAGTCCTAACAGGGACAATGAGCAGTTCTTC. Protein sequence: CAWSPNRDNEQFF.

Only one count was recorded for this clone. The CDR3: CASSISFGQGSSYNSPLHF. The CDR3 nucleotides are TGTGCCAGTAGTATCTCTTTCGGGCAGGGAAGCTCCTATAATTCACCCCTCCACTTT. J is TRBJ1-6 and V is TRBV19; possibly TRBD1 for D (5 bases). This CDR3 region has 19 residues. Between the trimmed V and J ends, which lost 3 bases and 0 bases, there was a span of 18 bases. Germline values: CDR1 LNHDA, CDR2 SQIVND (reference sequence).

This clone was counted once. The genes are TRBV6-4 and TRBJ1-1; the D gene is possibly TRBD1 (6 bases). Trimming shortened V by 5 bases and J by 6 bases, and 13 bases separated the two germline ends. CDR1 and CDR2 from the germline V gene are MRHNA and SNTAGT. This CDR3 is 13 amino acids long. CDR3 in DNA: TGTGCCAGCAGTAGAACAGGGATGGCTGAAGCTTTCTTT. This translates into CASSRTGMAEAFF.

This CDR3 reads CASSLAVVNSNYGYTF. The CDR3 region has the DNA TGTGCCAGCAGCTTGGCCGTGGTTAACAGTAACTATGGCTACACCTTC. The chain joins TRBV5-6 to TRBJ1-2; D remains unclear. The CDR3 totals 16 residues. Germline CDR1 SGHDT, CDR2 YYEEEE. V lost 0 bases and J lost 1, with 13 bases in between. The whole variable domain, filled in from reference TRBV5-6 and TRBJ1-2, reads DAGVTQSPTHLIKTRGQQVTLRCSPKSGHDTVSWYQQALGQGPQFIFQYYEEEERQRGNFPDRFSGHQFPNYSSELNVNALLLGDSALYLCASSLAVVNSNYGYTFGSGTRLTVV.

The chain uses TRBV4-3 and TRBJ2-3, with 11 bases identical to TRBD2. Germline CDR1 is LGHNA and CDR2 is YSLEER. The J segment lost 6 bases and the V segment lost 0 bases, leaving 5 bases of the junction unmatched. The CDR3 spans 16 residues. This CDR3 is CASSQELAGGADTQYF. In DNA form, the CDR3 reads TGCGCCAGCAGCCAAGAGCTAGCGGGGGGCGCGGATACGCAGTATTTT.

The chain uses TRBV5-6 and TRBJ2-3; 9 nucleotides agree with TRBD2. The germline V gene has CDR1 SGHDT and CDR2 YYEEEE. J was trimmed by 5 bases and V by 2 bases; bases with no gene match: 0. The CDR3 sequence is 13 residues long. CDR3 in DNA: TGTGCCAGCAGCTTAGCGGGGGGAGATACGCAGTATTTT. Its protein product is CASSLAGGDTQYF.

The chain uses TRBV28 and TRBJ2-7; 13 nucleotides agree with TRBD2. The CDR3 is 15 residues long. CDR1 is MDHEN and CDR2 is SYDVKM in the germline V gene. The trim removed 5 bases at V and 2 bases at J, leaving 3 bases unmatched. CDR3 bases: TGTGCCAGCAGTGACACTAGCGGGGGGGCCTACGAGCAGTACTTC. As protein: CASSDTSGGAYEQYF.

The gene calls are TRBV7-6 and TRBJ2-5, with TRBD1 matching over 9 bases. The germline CDR1 and CDR2 sequences are SGHVS and FNYEAQ. The J segment lost 2 bases and the V segment lost 4 bases, leaving 5 bases of the junction unmatched. This CDR3 is 15 amino acids long. CDR3 nucleotides: TGTGCCAGCAGCTACACGACAGGGGGTCAAGAGACCCAGTACTTC. It specifies CASSYTTGGQETQYF.

The V gene is TRBV10-1, the J gene TRBJ2-1, with 10 positions matching TRBD1. Germline V CDR1 and CDR2: WNHNN, SYGVQD (reference sequence). The CDR3 runs to 13 residues. J was trimmed by 9 bases and V by 8 bases; bases with no gene match: 7. In DNA form, the CDR3 reads TGCGCCAGCCCAGACAGGGGGCGGTTTGAGCAGTTCTTC. It encodes CASPDRGRFEQFF.

The chain is built from TRBV7-2 and TRBJ1-5; D gene ambiguous. V lost 5 bases to trimming and J lost 3 bases, with 11 bases between them. The CDR3 covers 14 residues. The V gene's germline CDR1 is SGHTA and CDR2 FQGNSA. For the CDR3, the DNA is TGTGCCAGCAGCGGCGTGGGAGACAATCAGCCCCAGCATTTT. Protein: CASSGVGDNQPQHF.

V and J are TRBV11-3 and TRBJ2-5; TRBD1 matches at 9 bases. CDR3 length: 15 residues. Trimming cost V 3 bases and J 5 bases; bases outside gene matches: 7. The germline V gene encodes CDR1 SGHNT and CDR2 YENEEA. This chain's CDR3 is CASSFPGTGRETQYF. The CDR3 nucleotides are TGTGCCAGCAGCTTCCCCGGGACAGGGCGGGAGACCCAGTACTTC.

The rearrangement uses TRBV10-3 and TRBJ2-1; TRBD2 aligns across 8 bases. The CDR3 length is 15 residues. The V gene's germline CDR1 is ENHRY and CDR2 SYGVKD. The junction had 11 bases not matched to a gene; V was cut back by 6 bases and J by 7 bases. CDR3 coding DNA: TGTGCCATCAGCGGGGGGGGCCTTGAAGGGAATGAGCAGTTCTTC. The encoded protein is CAISGGGLEGNEQFF.

A remark on this clone: The sample has other DNA sequences that encode this CDR3 too. This chain links TRBV7-3 with TRBJ2-5; 11 nucleotides align to TRBD2. Germline trimming cut 6 bases from V and 5 bases from J; bases unmatched to any gene: 8. This CDR3 has 15 residues. Germline V CDR1 and CDR2: SGHTA, FQGTGA. This CDR3 reads CASSLGLAGVETQYF. As DNA, the CDR3 is TGTGCCAGCAGTCTAGGACTAGCGGGCGTGGAGACCCAGTACTTC.

The chain recombines TRBV7-2 with TRBJ1-2; TRBD1 matches at 8 bases. Germline V CDR1 and CDR2: SGHTA, FQGNSA. There are 17 residues in the CDR3. The trim removed 5 bases at V and 3 bases at J, leaving 14 bases unmatched. The CDR3 coding sequence is TGTGCCAGCAGCCCCCACGACGAGACAGGGGTCTACTATGGCTACACCTTC. Translation gives CASSPHDETGVYYGYTF.

The chain couples TRBV28 to TRBJ2-1; D is perhaps TRBD1 (6 bases). Germline assignment: CDR1 MDHEN and CDR2 SYDVKM. V dropped 6 bases and J dropped 4 bases, with 13 bases sitting between them. The CDR3 contains 14 residues. DNA for the CDR3: TGTGCCAGCAGCCCCCGGGACATATACAATGAGCAGTTCTTC. The encoded protein is CASSPRDIYNEQFF.

The chain employs TRBV6-1 and TRBJ1-2, with D maybe TRBD1 (6 bases). Looked up from germline, CDR1 is MNHNS and CDR2 is SASEGT. V was cut by 8 bases and J by 4 bases, with 14 bases left in between. The CDR3 has 13 amino acids. The CDR3 sequence is CASGGPGGYGYTF. The CDR3 coding sequence is TGTGCCAGCGGGGGCCCGGGAGGCTATGGCTACACCTTC.

This chain links TRBV10-3 with TRBJ1-5; D call uncertain. There are 14 residues in the CDR3. Germline CDR1 ENHRY, CDR2 SYGVKD. Between the trimmed V and J ends, which lost 2 bases and 3 bases, there was a span of 8 bases. CDR3 amino acids: CAISEGRANQPQHF. In nucleotides, the CDR3 is TGTGCCATCAGTGAGGGGAGGGCCAATCAGCCCCAGCATTTT.

The CDR3 reads CASSPMDSSGAYGYTF. The CDR3 nucleotides read TGTGCCAGCAGCCCTATGGACAGTTCCGGGGCCTATGGCTACACCTTC. This chain joins TRBV5-6 and TRBJ1-2; D might be TRBD1 (6 bases). Germline assignment: CDR1 SGHDT and CDR2 YYEEEE. The CDR3 spans 16 residues. V was clipped by 4 bases and J by 4 bases, with 20 bases between them.

The chain employs TRBV7-9 and TRBJ2-1; weak D call: TRBD1 (7 bases). The V gene lost 1 base and the J gene lost 7 bases, with 14 bases spanning the gap. Germline V lookup: CDR1 SEHNR, CDR2 FQNEAQ (reference sequence). This CDR3 contains 15 residues. CDR3 sequence: CASSLVGAGGNEQFF. Written as DNA, the CDR3 is TGTGCCAGCAGCTTAGTAGGGGCAGGGGGGAATGAGCAGTTCTTC.

J is TRBJ2-1 and V is TRBV30; 7 bases agree with TRBD2. V lost 1 base and J lost 2; bases outside the gene matches: 5. This CDR3 region has 15 residues. The germline V gene encodes CDR1 GTSNPN and CDR2 SVGIG (reference sequence). For the CDR3, the DNA is TGTGCCTGGAGTGGCGGGGGTGGCCCCTACAATGAGCAGTTCTTC. Protein: CAWSGGGGPYNEQFF.

The V gene is TRBV6-6, the J gene TRBJ2-7; TRBD1 aligns across 8 bases. The V gene end was trimmed by 5 bases and the J gene end by 5 bases; junction bases not matched to a gene: 8. The CDR3 is 14 amino acids. Germline loops: CDR1 MNHNY, CDR2 SVGAGI (reference sequence). The CDR3 bases are TGTGCCAGCAGTCGCCCGGACAGGGAGAACGAGCAGTACTTC. The encoded protein is CASSRPDRENEQYF.

The chain uses TRBV5-4 and TRBJ2-3; TRBD2 agrees at 14 bases. Trimming removed 3 bases from V and 9 bases from J; junction bases left unmatched: 12. This CDR3 comprises 17 residues. Germline CDR1 and CDR2: SGHNT and YYREEE (reference sequence). The CDR3 is CASSSETSGGAAGTQYF. The CDR3 DNA follows: TGTGCCAGCAGCTCAGAGACTAGCGGGGGGGCCGCAGGAACGCAGTATTTT.

This rearrangement joins TRBV11-2 to TRBJ2-5; weak D call: TRBD1 (6 bases). The CDR3 runs to 14 residues. Germline lookup yields CDR1 SGHAT and CDR2 FQNNGV. V was cut by 7 bases and J by 5 bases, with 17 bases left in between. The CDR3 region is CASTLGGGRETQYF. The DNA of the CDR3 is TGTGCCAGCACTCTAGGTGGGGGCAGGGAGACCCAGTACTTC.

The chain recombines TRBV2 with TRBJ2-3; D unclear. Germline CDR1 reads SNHLY; CDR2 reads FYNNEI. CDR3 size: 16 residues. With 5 bases removed from V and 4 bases from J, the gap between germline ends came to 19 bases. CDR3 protein: CASSHDRDSSSDTQYF. The CDR3 coding sequence is TGTGCCAGCAGTCACGACCGAGATAGTAGCTCAGATACGCAGTATTTT.

The genes are TRBV5-4 and TRBJ1-2, with unresolved D. CDR1 SGHNT and CDR2 YYREEE come from the germline V gene (reference sequence). Deletions cut 4 bases from V and 0 bases from J, with 16 bases between. CDR3 length: 16 amino acids. CDR3 coding DNA: TGTGCCAGCAGCCAGGACGGGCCGGGAGCTAACTATGGCTACACCTTC. Protein product: CASSQDGPGANYGYTF. The complete variable domain, with remaining parts taken from reference TRBV5-4 and TRBJ1-2, reads ETGVTQSPTHLIKTRGQQVTLRCSSQSGHNTVSWYQQALGQGPQFIFQYYREEENGRGNFPPRFSGLQFPNYSSELNVNALELDDSALYLCASSQDGPGANYGYTFGSGTRLTVV.